The 18 T cell receptor beta chains in this list originate from one sample, sequenced in a study of CD8+ T cells in alopecia areata. Treatment denoted: oral pan-JAK inhibitor, 5-10 mg twice daily. Extraction of RNA preceded its reverse transcription into cDNA, which served as the sequencing template. Sequenced by immunoSEQ multiplex PCR; TCRdb stores in-frame clones only, minus some. The repertoire holds 180,000 or so clones, with 40% to 65% as singletons. Sequences were derived from CD8+ T cells sorted from blood, sampled around week 54, from a patient treated with tofacitinib. Receptors were obtained from a human donor with alopecia areata.

This chain links TRBV5-4 with TRBJ2-5; a possible D gene is TRBD1 (5 bases). V was pared by 1 base and J by 8 bases, with 18 bases between. The CDR3 consists of 15 residues. From germline, CDR1 is SGHNT and CDR2 YYREEE (reference sequence). CDR3 nucleotides: TGTGCCAGCAGCTTGTTGTCTACCCAGGGTGGAACCCAGTACTTC. Residues: CASSLLSTQGGTQYF.

A single count supports this clone. The V and J genes are TRBV6-5 and TRBJ1-1, with unresolved D. The CDR3 runs to 14 residues. Per the germline V gene, CDR1 is MNHEY and CDR2 is SVGAGI. The V end lost 6 bases, the J end lost 1 base, and 12 bases lay between the germline ends. CDR3 region: CASSRSEGNTEAFF. CDR3 sequence (DNA): TGTGCCAGCAGCAGAAGTGAGGGGAACACTGAAGCTTTCTTT.

The chain recombines TRBV4-1 with TRBJ1-2; TRBD1 matches at 8 bases. Germline values: CDR1 MGHRA, CDR2 YSYEKL. The CDR3 sequence is 15 residues long. Germline trimming cut 4 bases from V and 7 bases from J; bases unmatched to any gene: 11. The CDR3 DNA sequence: TGCGCCAGCAGCCCAGCCGCCCAGGGGGCGGCTGGCTACACCTTC. Encoded protein: CASSPAAQGAAGYTF.

V is TRBV4-1 and J is TRBJ1-2; D remains unclear. V shed 5 bases and J shed 8 bases, with 9 bases lying between them. Germline lookup yields CDR1 MGHRA and CDR2 YSYEKL. CDR3 length: 11 residues. CDR3 in amino acids: CASSGRQGYTF. CDR3 coding DNA: TGCGCCAGCAGCGGACGTCAGGGCTACACCTTC.

The chain employs TRBV7-6 and TRBJ2-3; a weak D match, TRBD2 (5 bases). Trimming took 0 bases from V and 0 from J, leaving 10 bases between them. CDR3 length: 16 amino acids. The germline V gene encodes CDR1 SGHVS and CDR2 FNYEAQ. CDR3 in DNA: TGTGCCAGCAGCTTAGCACCGACGGGGAGCACAGATACGCAGTATTTT. It translates to CASSLAPTGSTDTQYF.

The rearrangement uses TRBV30 and TRBJ1-1, with D perhaps TRBD1 (5 bases). The V and J ends lost 3 bases and 0 bases respectively, with 11 bases between them. Germline V CDR1 and CDR2: GTSNPN, SVGIG (reference sequence). The CDR3 spans 14 residues. The CDR3 DNA is TGTGCCTGGAGCGTCTGGGGCGTGAACACTGAAGCTTTCTTT. Its protein product is CAWSVWGVNTEAFF.

The chain employs TRBV13 and TRBJ2-7; D possibly corresponds to TRBD2 (6 bases). CDR1 PRHDT and CDR2 FYEKMQ come from the germline V gene (reference sequence). Trimming shortened V by 3 bases and J by 3 bases, and 9 bases separated the two germline ends. The CDR3 spans 13 residues. The CDR3 loop is CASSFAGSYEQYF. The CDR3 region has the DNA TGTGCCAGCAGCTTTGCGGGAAGCTACGAGCAGTACTTC.

Regarding this clone: Other DNA sequences from this sample encode an identical CDR3 as well. The chain carries TRBV4-1 and TRBJ2-1; 9 nucleotides line up with TRBD1. Germline CDR1 reads MGHRA; CDR2 reads YSYEKL. The trim removed 1 base at V and 6 bases at J, leaving 1 base unmatched. The CDR3 loop spans 14 amino acids. The CDR3 coding sequence is TGCGCCAGCAGCCAAGTGGACAGGGGCAATGAGCAGTTCTTC. This encodes CASSQVDRGNEQFF.

This clone was seen at least ten times. For the CDR3, the DNA is TGTGCCTGGAATCAGGGGGCAGGGTATGGCTACACCTTC. Its translation: CAWNQGAGYGYTF. This chain links TRBV30 with TRBJ1-2; 8 nucleotides match TRBD1. After removal of 4 bases from V and 5 bases from J, the junction contained 6 bases not matched to a gene. CDR1 GTSNPN and CDR2 SVGIG come from the germline V gene (reference sequence). There are 13 residues in the CDR3.

This clone was detected only a few times. The J gene is TRBJ1-2, the V gene TRBV10-3; D unclear. CDR1 is ENHRY, CDR2 SYGVKD, per germline. This CDR3 has 15 residues. Trimming took 3 bases from V and 5 from J, leaving 16 bases between them. The CDR3 reads CAISDSATRGYGYTF. In DNA, the CDR3 is TGTGCCATCAGTGACTCTGCGACAAGAGGTTATGGCTACACCTTC.

In this sample, this clone turned up once. V is TRBV5-6 and J is TRBJ2-2; D gene ambiguous. This CDR3 contains 13 residues. Deletions cut 0 bases from V and 6 bases from J, with 6 bases between. Germline V gene lookup returns CDR1 SGHDT and CDR2 YYEEEE. CDR3 DNA: TGTGCCAGCAGCTTGGGACACCCCGGGGAGCTGTTTTTT. It translates to CASSLGHPGELFF.

J is TRBJ2-2 and V is TRBV13; D unresolved. V was trimmed by 5 bases and J by 6 bases, leaving 7 bases between them. The CDR3 is 12 residues long. Germline-derived CDR1 and CDR2 are PRHDT and FYEKMQ (reference sequence). The CDR3 nucleotides read TGTGCCAGCAGCCACCCCTCCGGGGAGCTGTTTTTT. Translation gives CASSHPSGELFF.

The chain has TRBV5-4 and TRBJ2-7; tentative D call: TRBD1 (7 bases). CDR3 size: 16 residues. Per the germline V gene, CDR1 is SGHNT and CDR2 is YYREEE (reference sequence). With 0 bases removed from V and 3 bases from J, the gap between germline ends came to 16 bases. The CDR3, as DNA: TGTGCCAGCAGCTTGGGACAGGGAGGAAGCCTCTACGAGCAGTACTTC. It translates to CASSLGQGGSLYEQYF.

This chain joins TRBV27 and TRBJ2-7; no clear D. The V and J ends lost 6 bases and 3 bases respectively, with 9 bases between them. Germline V gene lookup returns CDR1 MNHEY and CDR2 SMNVEV (reference sequence). This CDR3 is built from 12 residues. As DNA, the CDR3 is TGTGCCAGCAGGACCGATAGCTACGAGCAGTACTTC. It is translated as CASRTDSYEQYF.

The V call is TRBV15, the J call TRBJ1-1; TRBD1 aligns across 8 bases. The CDR3 covers 14 residues. Germline assignment: CDR1 LNHNV and CDR2 YYDKDF (reference sequence). Trimming removed 5 bases from V and 5 bases from J; junction bases left unmatched: 7. The CDR3 is CATSLQGAGTEAFF. The CDR3 DNA is TGTGCCACCAGCTTGCAGGGGGCTGGAACTGAAGCTTTCTTT.

This chain links TRBV30 with TRBJ2-7; tentatively, D is TRBD1 (5 bases). Germline loops: CDR1 GTSNPN, CDR2 SVGIG (reference sequence). Trimming shortened V by 4 bases and J by 5 bases, and 18 bases separated the two germline ends. The CDR3 sequence is 14 residues long. CDR3 coding DNA: TGTGCCTGGAATGGAGAACAGGCGCCCAACGAGCAGTACTTC. It codes for CAWNGEQAPNEQYF.

The chain combines TRBV19 with TRBJ2-3; 13 bases align to TRBD2. There are 20 residues in the CDR3. The V and J ends lost 5 bases and 0 bases, in that order; junction bases with no gene match: 14. From germline, CDR1 is LNHDA and CDR2 SQIVND (reference sequence). CDR3 residues: CASSPGLAGAKPSSTDTQYF. In nucleotides, the CDR3 is TGTGCCAGTAGTCCTGGACTAGCGGGGGCAAAGCCCTCTAGCACAGATACGCAGTATTTT.

The chain couples TRBV9 to TRBJ2-2; D might be TRBD1 or TRBD2, each matching 5 bases. The CDR3 has 16 residues. V lost 0 bases and J lost 3, with 12 bases in between. Germline CDR1 is SGDLS and CDR2 is YYNGEE. As DNA, the CDR3 is TGTGCCAGCAGCGTAGGATCTTCGGGGCACACCGGGGAGCTGTTTTTT. Its translation is CASSVGSSGHTGELFF.